The entry below gives a single T cell receptor (beta chain) sequence along with its context. The data stem from a study of regulatory T cells in long-lasting Graves disease. Indicated time point: newly diagnosed GD, antithyroid drugs for less than 3 months. Following extraction of RNA from PBMCs, that RNA was used to make the TCR library. Building the TCR beta libraries relied on iRepertoire HTBI primers, and CDR3 regions underwent Arm-PCR. TCRdb analysed the multiplex PCR reads with MiXCR anew, one entry per CDR3 protein. Altogether about 400,000 distinct CDR3 sequences are present, approximately 15% being singletons, with the ten largest covering around 7.6%. Trimming removed 6 bases at V and 3 bases at J, with 12 bases between. The CDR3 has 14 amino acids. The data also belong to a second study, concerning T cells in Graves' hyperthyroidism and ophthalmopathy.

The origin of this receptor is a woman aged 35 to 49 with Graves disease. Sequences were derived from peripheral blood mononuclear cells (PBMCs), sampled at new diagnosis, from a patient treated with antithyroid drugs. The rearrangement links TRBV12-3 or TRBV12-4 to TRBJ2-1; perhaps TRBD1 as D (6 bases). CDR3 sequence (DNA): TGTGCCAGCAGCAATAGGGGGAGCTACAATGAGCAGTTCTTC. This encodes CASSNRGSYNEQFF.